Each of the 19 T cell receptor beta chains below was sequenced from the same sample in a study of PD-L1 blockade in urothelial cancer. Libraries were prepared by immunoSEQ multiplex PCR; TCRdb keeps only in-frame clonotypes and omits some of them. The sample shows some 100,000 clones, around 93% of them seen only once. This material consisted of PBMCs, taken around atezolizumab (anti-PD-L1) treatment. Receptors were obtained from an elderly woman with urothelial cancer.

The chain links TRBV19 to TRBJ2-5; possibly TRBD1 for D (6 bases). The CDR3 has 15 amino acids. The V end lost 4 bases, the J end lost 5 bases, and 17 bases lay between the germline ends. The V gene's germline CDR1 is LNHDA and CDR2 SQIVND (reference sequence). CDR3 region: CASSTRTGFGETQYF. The CDR3 DNA is TGTGCCAGTAGTACCAGAACAGGGTTTGGCGAGACCCAGTACTTC.

The chain has TRBV14 and TRBJ1-1, with TRBD1 matching 7 bases. Looked up from germline, CDR1 is SGHDN and CDR2 is FVKESK. The CDR3 sequence is 15 residues long. V lost 1 base, J lost 4 bases, and 6 bases stayed unmatched. Written as DNA, the CDR3 is TGTGCCAGCAGCCAAGTGAACAGGGGTGGCACTGAAGCTTTCTTT. This translates into CASSQVNRGGTEAFF.

This sequence joins TRBV7-6 and TRBJ2-2; 10 bases agree with TRBD2. Germline CDR1 is SGHVS and CDR2 is FNYEAQ. The CDR3 sequence is 16 residues long. Unmatched junction bases numbered 4, after V lost 3 bases and J lost 3 bases. The CDR3 sequence: CASSFRLAGDTGELFF. The DNA of the CDR3 is TGTGCCAGCAGCTTTAGGCTAGCGGGAGACACCGGGGAGCTGTTTTTT.

The V and J genes are TRBV5-1 and TRBJ1-2; 12 nucleotides align to TRBD1. The V segment lost 8 bases and the J segment 8 bases; nucleotides outside the gene matches: 10. CDR1 and CDR2 (germline): SGHRS, YFSETQ. The CDR3 loop spans 14 amino acids. CDR3 nucleotide sequence: TGCGCCAGTACTCCGGGACAGGGGGCGAGGGGCTACACCTTC. Amino acids: CASTPGQGARGYTF.

The chain employs TRBV20-1 and TRBJ2-1; D is unclear. This CDR3 has 11 amino acids. V lost 6 bases and J lost 4, with 7 bases in between. Germline lookup yields CDR1 DFQATT and CDR2 SNEGSKA (reference sequence). The CDR3 nucleotides read TGCAGTGCCCAAACATACAATGAGCAGTTCTTC. It yields the protein CSAQTYNEQFF.

The CDR3 DNA follows: TGCGCCAGCAGCTCGGCAGGGGGCAATCAGCCCCAGCATTTT. Translated: CASSSAGGNQPQHF. The gene calls are TRBV5-1 and TRBJ1-5; TRBD1 might be the D (6 bases). This CDR3 spans 14 amino acids. Looked up from germline, CDR1 is SGHRS and CDR2 is YFSETQ. Trimming cost V 3 bases and J 2 bases, with 9 bases left between them.

This chain connects TRBV11-2 to TRBJ1-3, with D possibly TRBD1 on 5 matching bases. Germline CDR1 reads SGHAT; CDR2 reads FQNNGV. The CDR3 length is 16 residues. The V end was cut by 1 base, the J end by 0 bases, with 10 bases between. The CDR3: CASSLGQIVSGNTIYF. The CDR3 nucleotides read TGTGCCAGCAGCTTAGGACAGATAGTCTCTGGAAACACCATATATTTT.

The J gene is TRBJ1-3, the V gene TRBV30, with D possibly matching TRBD1 (5 bases). The CDR3 contains 15 residues. Between the trimmed V and J ends, which lost 0 bases and 4 bases, there was a span of 13 bases. From germline, CDR1 is GTSNPN and CDR2 SVGIG (reference sequence). This chain's CDR3 is CAWSVMAAGGNTIYF. DNA of the CDR3: TGTGCCTGGAGTGTAATGGCGGCAGGGGGAAACACCATATATTTT.

This chain links TRBV19 with TRBJ2-7; D is possibly TRBD2 (5 bases). The CDR3 has 13 amino acids. Trimming stripped 5 bases from V and 3 bases from J, with 11 bases between. From germline, CDR1 is LNHDA and CDR2 SQIVND (reference sequence). The CDR3 loop reads CASSPSGIYEQYF. CDR3 nucleotides: TGTGCCAGTAGTCCCTCGGGGATCTACGAGCAGTACTTC.

This clone was picked up a small number of times. The rearrangement joins TRBV10-1 to TRBJ1-5; unclear D gene. The CDR3 sequence is 13 residues long. V was pared by 6 bases and J by 5 bases, with 11 bases between. The germline V gene encodes CDR1 WNHNN and CDR2 SYGVQD (reference sequence). The CDR3 reads CASSDSLDQPQHF. The DNA for the CDR3 is TGCGCCAGCAGCGATAGTCTAGATCAGCCCCAGCATTTT.

The chain uses TRBV10-3 and TRBJ2-1; TRBD1 aligns across 9 bases. Germline CDR1 and CDR2: ENHRY and SYGVKD. The trim removed 10 bases at V and 4 bases at J, leaving 8 bases unmatched. This CDR3 is built from 14 residues. The DNA for the CDR3 is TGTGCCACCTTGCCGGGACAGGGATACAATGAGCAGTTCTTC. This translates into CATLPGQGYNEQFF.

The V call is TRBV10-2, the J call TRBJ1-2; 11 nucleotides agree with TRBD1. V gave up 3 bases and J gave up 7 bases; unmatched junction bases: 10. The CDR3 is 16 residues long. Germline CDR1 and CDR2: WSHSY and SAAADI. CDR3 DNA: TGCGCCAGCAGTGATTACGGCGGACAGGGGGCATCTGGCTACACCTTC. Its translation is CASSDYGGQGASGYTF.

This clone was counted between two and nine times. The chain recombines TRBV6-1 with TRBJ2-5; TRBD2 aligns across 12 bases. Looked up from germline, CDR1 is MNHNS and CDR2 is SASEGT. V gave up 2 bases and J gave up 1 base; unmatched junction bases: 5. The CDR3 has 17 residues. CDR3 DNA: TGTGCCAGCAGTGAAAGAGGACTAGCGGGGATCCAAGAGACCCAGTACTTC. Its protein product is CASSERGLAGIQETQYF.

The chain recombines TRBV28 with TRBJ2-7; possibly TRBD2 for D (5 bases). CDR3 length: 14 amino acids. From germline, CDR1 is MDHEN and CDR2 SYDVKM. V lost 2 bases, J lost 2 bases, and 10 bases lay in between. DNA for the CDR3: TGTGCCAGCAGTTTAAAGGGAGTGACCTACGAGCAGTACTTC. Translation gives CASSLKGVTYEQYF.

V usage is TRBV19 and J usage is TRBJ2-7, with D possibly matching TRBD2 (6 bases). The CDR3 loop spans 14 amino acids. The germline V gene encodes CDR1 LNHDA and CDR2 SQIVND (reference sequence). V was trimmed by 6 bases and J by 3 bases, leaving 15 bases between them. The CDR3 sequence is CASREGPGDYEQYF. The DNA of the CDR3 is TGTGCCAGTAGAGAGGGCCCGGGGGACTACGAGCAGTACTTC.

The chain recombines TRBV9 with TRBJ2-3; TRBD1 aligns across 10 bases. This CDR3 is built from 15 residues. Germline V gene data show CDR1 as SGDLS and CDR2 as YYNGEE. V lost 8 bases, J lost 5 bases, and 11 bases stayed unmatched. CDR3 coding DNA: TGTGCCAGGTGGGACAGGGGTGGAAGCGAAGATACGCAGTATTTT. It yields the protein CARWDRGGSEDTQYF.

The V and J genes are TRBV5-1 and TRBJ2-7; 9 nucleotides agree with TRBD2. V shed 5 bases and J 6 bases; nucleotides not matched to a gene: 6. Germline V CDR1 and CDR2: SGHRS, YFSETQ. The CDR3 has 13 amino acids. This CDR3 is CASRLSGRSEQYF. The CDR3 DNA reads as TGCGCCAGCAGACTTAGCGGGAGAAGCGAGCAGTACTTC.

The chain carries TRBV6-6 and TRBJ1-2, with D unresolved. V was trimmed by 6 bases and J by 8 bases, leaving 16 bases between them. This CDR3 is built from 13 residues. CDR1 is MNHNY and CDR2 is SVGAGI in the germline V gene (reference sequence). The CDR3 coding sequence is TGTGCCAGCAGCCGGACTTCCATGGGGGGCTACACCTTC. This codes for CASSRTSMGGYTF.

CDR3 amino acids: CASSPRDRVGTGELFF. CDR3 bases: TGTGCCAGTAGCCCCCGGGACAGGGTGGGCACCGGGGAGCTGTTTTTT. The genes are TRBV19 and TRBJ2-2; TRBD1 matches 9 bases. The junction had 9 bases not matched to a gene; V was cut back by 6 bases and J by 4 bases. The CDR3 extends over 16 amino acids. Germline V lookup: CDR1 LNHDA, CDR2 SQIVND (reference sequence).